A selection of T cell receptor beta chains follows, all from one sample in a study of T cell responses to AZD1222 COVID-19 vaccine. Only in-frame clones appear in the TCRdb table, and some are missing; sequencing was by immunoSEQ multiplex PCR. The sample shows 150,000 to 160,000 clones, 88% of them seen only once. Sequencing used peripheral blood, obtained after recovery from COVID-19. Receptor source: an adult who had recovered from COVID-19. The CDR3 runs from the conserved cysteine through the conserved F or W. The D gene is left open where the match is weak. Size values are once, few and many counts, or a class for expanded clones, and some rows have none.

size,D,J,V,CDR3,DNA
NA,NA,TRBJ2-1,TRBV7-8,CASSPVQQSSYNEQFF,TGTGCCAGCAGCCCCGTCCAGCAAAGCTCCTACAATGAGCAGTTCTTC
NA,NA,TRBJ1-1,TRBV19,CASSPESRGGQAFF,TGTGCCAGTAGCCCCGAGAGCAGGGGAGGTCAAGCTTTCTTT
once,TRBD2,TRBJ2-1,TRBV12-5,CASVGAGAPNEQFF,TGTGCTAGTGTTGGAGCGGGGGCCCCCAATGAGCAGTTCTTC
NA,TRBD1,TRBJ2-7,TRBV25-1,CASHDRAGYEQYF,TGTGCCAGCCACGACAGGGCTGGCTACGAGCAGTACTTC
NA,NA,TRBJ2-7,TRBV6-5,CASKYSSYEQYF,TGTGCCAGCAAGTACAGTTCCTACGAGCAGTACTTC
NA,TRBD2,TRBJ2-2,TRBV19,CASRRTSGGPTGELFF,TGTGCCAGTAGGAGGACTAGCGGGGGCCCCACCGGGGAGCTGTTTTTT
NA,TRBD2,TRBJ2-1,TRBV11-2,CASSLVGRANEQFF,TGTGCCAGCAGCTTAGTCGGGAGGGCCAATGAGCAGTTCTTC
NA,TRBD1,TRBJ2-7,TRBV6-4,CASAGQGGGEQYF,TGTGCCAGTGCGGGACAGGGCGGTGGCGAGCAGTACTTC
NA,TRBD1,TRBJ2-7,TRBV5-6,CASSSSTGTYEQYF,TGTGCCAGCAGCTCCTCGACAGGGACCTACGAGCAGTACTTC
NA,NA,TRBJ1-1,TRBV7-3,CASSPNPGGSTEAFF,TGTGCCAGCAGCCCGAACCCGGGCGGGAGCACTGAAGCTTTCTTT
NA,NA,TRBJ2-3,TRBV10-1,CASSESGGPSDTQYF,TGCGCCAGCAGTGAGTCTGGGGGACCCTCAGATACGCAGTATTTT
NA,TRBD2,TRBJ2-7,TRBV5-1,CASSPPSSGRDEQYF,TGCGCCAGCAGCCCCCCCAGTAGCGGGAGGGACGAGCAGTACTTC
NA,TRBD2,TRBJ2-2,TRBV5-4,CAGRDTNTGELFF,TGTGCTGGGAGGGATACGAACACCGGGGAGCTGTTTTTT
once,TRBD1,TRBJ2-7,TRBV14,CASSQADRVLWYEQYF,TGTGCCAGCAGCCAGGCGGACAGGGTTTTATGGTACGAGCAGTACTTC
NA,NA,TRBJ2-7,TRBV5-4,CASIPNPQALYEQYF,TGTGCCAGCATCCCGAATCCTCAGGCCCTCTACGAGCAGTACTTC
once,TRBD2,TRBJ2-4,TRBV19,CASSLGLAGLNIQYF,TGTGCCAGTAGTCTGGGACTAGCGGGGCTAAACATTCAGTACTTC
NA,TRBD2,TRBJ2-7,TRBV10-3,CAISTSGELYEQYF,TGTGCCATCAGTACTAGCGGGGAACTCTACGAGCAGTACTTC
NA,TRBD1,TRBJ2-3,TRBV14,CASSPGTGSYTQYF,TGTGCCAGCAGCCCCGGGACAGGGTCATATACGCAGTATTTT
NA,NA,TRBJ1-2,TRBV6-6,CASREGGANYGYTF,TGTGCCTCAAGGGAAGGGGGAGCTAACTATGGCTACACCTTC
NA,NA,TRBJ1-5,TRBV5-8,CASSDNTGNSNQPQHF,TGTGCCAGCAGCGACAACACAGGAAATAGCAATCAGCCCCAGCATTTT
NA,TRBD1,TRBJ2-7,TRBV28,CASRSTGEREQYF,TGTGCCAGCAGATCGACAGGGGAGAGGGAGCAGTACTTC
NA,NA,TRBJ1-4,TRBV6-5,CASSRGGPPNEKLFF,TGTGCCAGCAGTCGCGGTGGGCCGCCTAATGAAAAACTGTTTTTT
NA,NA,TRBJ1-4,TRBV28,CASTSGGEKLFF,TGTGCCAGCACCTCGGGGGGGGAAAAACTGTTTTTT
NA,TRBD1,TRBJ1-1,TRBV27,CASSTRIDRGLLNTEAFF,TGTGCCAGCAGTACCCGAATCGACAGGGGGCTATTGAACACTGAAGCTTTCTTT
NA,NA,TRBJ1-1,TRBV6-5,CASRTESYTEAFF,TGTGCCAGCCGGACAGAATCATACACTGAAGCTTTCTTT
NA,TRBD1,TRBJ2-7,TRBV7-2,CASSPRTGVNEQYF,TGTGCCAGCAGCCCGCGGACAGGGGTAAACGAGCAGTACTTC
NA,TRBD2,TRBJ2-7,TRBV12-5,CASGTPGLAGHLTHEQYF,TGTGCTAGTGGTACGCCGGGACTAGCGGGACATTTAACCCACGAGCAGTACTTC
once,NA,TRBJ1-5,TRBV3-1/TRBV3-2,CASSQEIPGRLVWQPQHF,TGTGCCAGCAGCCAAGAAATCCCGGGACGGCTTGTGTGGCAGCCCCAGCATTTT
NA,NA,TRBJ1-1,TRBV14,CASSTQGNTEAFF,TGTGCCAGCAGCACACAGGGGAACACTGAAGCTTTCTTT
NA,NA,TRBJ1-6,TRBV5-1,CASSSLGAEPLHF,TGCGCCAGCAGCTCCCTTGGGGCGGAGCCCCTCCACTTT
NA,NA,TRBJ1-6,TRBV14,CASSHDGGNSPLHF,TGTGCCAGCAGCCATGATGGTGGGAATTCACCCCTCCACTTT
once,TRBD1,TRBJ1-1,TRBV3-1/TRBV3-2,CASSQGGGQAFF,TGTGCCAGCAGCCAAGGAGGGGGCCAAGCTTTCTTT
NA,TRBD1,TRBJ2-7,TRBV27,CASSFWTGTVYEQYF,TGTGCCAGCAGTTTTTGGACAGGGACGGTCTACGAGCAGTACTTC
NA,NA,TRBJ1-2,TRBV4-1,CASSLDRTASGATYGYTF,TGCGCCAGCAGCCTCGACCGGACAGCCTCGGGGGCTACCTATGGCTACACCTTC
NA,NA,TRBJ1-6,TRBV6-5,CASRKSSYNSPLHF,TGTGCCAGCAGGAAGAGCTCCTATAATTCACCCCTCCACTTT
NA,NA,TRBJ2-3,TRBV28,CASHTGVDTQYF,TGTGCCAGTCACACGGGGGTGGATACGCAGTATTTT
NA,TRBD2,TRBJ2-2,TRBV5-1,CASSSTSGSPGELFF,TGCGCCAGCAGCTCGACTAGCGGGAGTCCGGGGGAGCTGTTTTTT
NA,TRBD1,TRBJ2-7,TRBV5-1,CASSRDSPPSYEQYF,TGCGCCAGCAGCCGGGACAGTCCTCCTTCCTACGAGCAGTACTTC
NA,NA,TRBJ2-2,TRBV6-1,CASSGRRASNTGELFF,TGTGCCAGCAGTGGACGGCGAGCCTCCAACACCGGGGAGCTGTTTTTT
NA,TRBD1,TRBJ1-2,TRBV2,CASSEGRTGNYGYTF,TGTGCCAGCAGTGAAGGCAGGACAGGGAACTATGGCTACACCTTC
NA,NA,TRBJ1-6,TRBV7-9,CASSLMSGSSYNSPLHF,TGTGCCAGCAGCTTAATGAGCGGGAGCTCCTATAATTCACCCCTCCACTTT
NA,NA,TRBJ1-4,TRBV13,CASSAAGENEKLFF,TGTGCCAGCAGCGCGGCGGGGGAAAATGAAAAACTGTTTTTT
NA,TRBD1,TRBJ2-7,TRBV6-2/TRBV6-3,CASSLGQGYEQYF,TGTGCCAGCAGTCTAGGACAGGGCTACGAGCAGTACTTC
NA,TRBD2,TRBJ2-1,TRBV19,CASSIEASGRYNEQFF,TGTGCCAGTAGTATTGAGGCTAGCGGGAGGTACAATGAGCAGTTCTTC
NA,TRBD2,TRBJ2-3,TRBV9,CASSPSSRLAGTTFADTQYF,TGTGCCAGCAGCCCCTCATCTAGACTAGCGGGAACTACCTTCGCAGATACGCAGTATTTT
few,TRBD1,TRBJ1-5,TRBV19,CASTILGRGQGQPQHF,TGTGCCAGTACCATTCTGGGGAGGGGGCAGGGTCAGCCCCAGCATTTT
NA,NA,TRBJ2-7,TRBV7-9,CASSLAGVYEQYF,TGTGCCAGCAGCTTAGCAGGGGTCTACGAGCAGTACTTC
NA,TRBD1,TRBJ2-3,TRBV28,CASSPRTGRRTDTQYF,TGTGCCAGCAGTCCCCGGACAGGGAGAAGGACAGATACGCAGTATTTT
NA,NA,TRBJ1-5,TRBV5-6,CASSLFEGTNSNQPQHF,TGTGCCAGCAGCTTGTTTGAGGGAACCAATAGCAATCAGCCCCAGCATTTT
once,NA,TRBJ2-3,TRBV3-1/TRBV3-2,CASSLGPSYTDTQYF,TGTGCCAGCAGCCTCGGACCGAGTTACACAGATACGCAGTATTTT
NA,TRBD2,TRBJ2-3,TRBV15,CATSGRTSGSTDTQYF,TGTGCCACCAGCGGAAGGACTAGCGGGAGTACAGATACGCAGTATTTT